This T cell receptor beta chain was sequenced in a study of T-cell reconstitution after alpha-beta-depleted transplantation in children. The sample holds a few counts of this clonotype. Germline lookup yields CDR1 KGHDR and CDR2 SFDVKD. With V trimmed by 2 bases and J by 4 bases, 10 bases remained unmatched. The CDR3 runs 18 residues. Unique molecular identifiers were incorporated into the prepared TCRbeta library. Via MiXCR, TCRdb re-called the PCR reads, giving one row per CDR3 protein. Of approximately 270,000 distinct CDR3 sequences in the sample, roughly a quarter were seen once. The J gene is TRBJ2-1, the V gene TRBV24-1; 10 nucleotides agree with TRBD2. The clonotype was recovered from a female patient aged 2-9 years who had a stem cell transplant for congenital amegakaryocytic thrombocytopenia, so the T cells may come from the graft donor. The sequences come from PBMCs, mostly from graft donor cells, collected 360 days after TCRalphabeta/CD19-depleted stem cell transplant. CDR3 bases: TGTGCCACCAGTGATTCTTGGACTAGCGGCGAACTATACAATGAGCAGTTCTTC. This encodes CATSDSWTSGELYNEQFF.